These 8 T cell receptor beta chains originate from one sample sequenced in a study of beta chain features in type 1 diabetes. Sequencing targeted expressed TCRB transcripts, as all isolated RNA had been reverse transcribed. Method: immunoSEQ multiplex PCR; TCRdb's copy keeps in-frame clones and lacks some. Of some 410,000 clones in the sample, approximately 14% are singletons; the top ten hold under 0.04%. What was sequenced was naive CD4+ T cells from blood. These receptors came from a man aged 30 to 45 in good health.

This clone was counted only a few times. The chain recombines TRBV28 with TRBJ1-5, with TRBD1 as a possible D gene (6 bases). There are 15 residues in the CDR3. The germline V gene has CDR1 MDHEN and CDR2 SYDVKM. Trimming left V 6 bases short and J 2 bases short, with 14 bases between. CDR3 DNA: TGTGCCAGCAGGTCCTACAGGGAGGGCAATCAGCCCCAGCATTTT. It codes for CASRSYREGNQPQHF.

The J gene is TRBJ1-5, the V gene TRBV20-1; no firm D call. Per germline, CDR1 DFQATT and CDR2 SNEGSKA (reference sequence). There are 10 residues in the CDR3. V was clipped by 6 bases and J by 5 bases, with 5 bases between them. CDR3 nucleotides: TGCAGTGCGGGATATCAGCCCCAGCATTTT. Protein product: CSAGYQPQHF.

The chain links TRBV29-1 to TRBJ2-1; 11 nucleotides line up with TRBD2. Germline V lookup: CDR1 SQVTM, CDR2 ANQGSEA. After removal of 5 bases from V and 5 bases from J, the junction contained 8 bases not matched to a gene. This CDR3 spans 15 amino acids. The CDR3 bases are TGCAGCGTTACTCCACTAGCGGGGGTTGACAATGAGCAGTTCTTC. Encoded protein: CSVTPLAGVDNEQFF.

This clone appeared many times. The chain carries TRBV7-9 and TRBJ2-3; D is uncertain. Trimming pared 5 bases from V and 2 bases from J, leaving 14 bases between. This CDR3 has 15 residues. Germline CDR1 SEHNR, CDR2 FQNEAQ (reference sequence). The DNA of the CDR3 is TGTGCCAGCAGCGGCCGAGGCCTTTTCACAGATACGCAGTATTTT. Translation: CASSGRGLFTDTQYF.

This clone was seen more than once but under ten times. This may stem from a read error, because a much larger clone lies one nucleotide away. The sample contains more than one DNA sequence encoding this CDR3. The chain couples TRBV18 to TRBJ2-7; D may be TRBD1 (5 bases). Germline CDR1 KGHSH, CDR2 LQKENI. V gave up 2 bases and J gave up 4 bases, with 15 bases separating them. The CDR3 covers 15 residues. The chain's CDR3 is CASSPETPGRYEQYF. For the CDR3, the DNA is TGTGCCAGCTCACCAGAGACTCCAGGGCGGTACGAGCAGTACTTC.

This clone was seen a few times. The DNA of the CDR3 is TGTGCCAGCAGCTTCTGGCCCAACACTGAAGCTTTCTTT. It specifies CASSFWPNTEAFF. The chain recombines TRBV7-9 with TRBJ1-1; no clear D gene. Deletions cut 3 bases from V and 2 bases from J, with 7 bases between. The CDR3 is made up of 13 amino acids. Germline V gene data show CDR1 as SEHNR and CDR2 as FQNEAQ (reference sequence).

This clone was observed a few times. The chain uses TRBV18 and TRBJ2-2, with 7 bases lining up with TRBD1. V was clipped by 2 bases and J by 6 bases; unmatched bases: 6. The germline gives CDR1 KGHSH, CDR2 LQKENI. The CDR3 is 15 amino acids. DNA of the CDR3: TGTGCCAGCTCACCATCGACAGGGTGGTCCGGGGAGCTGTTTTTT. This translates into CASSPSTGWSGELFF.

This clone was seen a few times. This rearrangement joins TRBV7-9 to TRBJ1-2; D not certain. V gave up 1 base and J gave up 2 bases, with 5 bases separating them. Germline V CDR1 and CDR2: SEHNR, FQNEAQ (reference sequence). This CDR3 has 13 residues. The CDR3 bases are TGTGCCAGCAGCTTAGGCGTAAACTATGGCTACACCTTC. Encoded protein: CASSLGVNYGYTF.